This T cell receptor (beta chain) was identified during a study of glioma-infiltrating T cells after dendritic cell vaccination. Study overall: Between about 2002 and 2013, patients got autologous tumor lysate-pulsed dendritic cell vaccines.

Amplification used 60 V beta primers and 13 J beta primers. Sequencing used immunoSEQ multiplex PCR; TCRdb keeps in-frame clones, though not all of them. The sample includes some 91,000 clones, approximately 80% seen only once; the top ten take 2% to 2.5%. Time point defined: after dendritic cell vaccination, including at tumor progression/relapse. Isocitrate dehydrogenase mutation was absent in all glioblastoma patients. This sample comprised blood, obtained after dendritic cell vaccination. The TCR sequence derives from a human donor with glioblastoma.

CDR3 in DNA: TGTGCCAGTAGTAAGATCCCGGGAAACTCCTACAATGAGCAGTTCTTC. Its protein is CASSKIPGNSYNEQFF. V gene TRBV19 combines with J gene TRBJ2-1; TRBD2 might be the D (5 bases). CDR3 length: 16 amino acids. CDR1 is LNHDA and CDR2 is SQIVND in the germline V gene (reference sequence). Trimming left V 4 bases short and J 0 bases short, with 13 bases between.